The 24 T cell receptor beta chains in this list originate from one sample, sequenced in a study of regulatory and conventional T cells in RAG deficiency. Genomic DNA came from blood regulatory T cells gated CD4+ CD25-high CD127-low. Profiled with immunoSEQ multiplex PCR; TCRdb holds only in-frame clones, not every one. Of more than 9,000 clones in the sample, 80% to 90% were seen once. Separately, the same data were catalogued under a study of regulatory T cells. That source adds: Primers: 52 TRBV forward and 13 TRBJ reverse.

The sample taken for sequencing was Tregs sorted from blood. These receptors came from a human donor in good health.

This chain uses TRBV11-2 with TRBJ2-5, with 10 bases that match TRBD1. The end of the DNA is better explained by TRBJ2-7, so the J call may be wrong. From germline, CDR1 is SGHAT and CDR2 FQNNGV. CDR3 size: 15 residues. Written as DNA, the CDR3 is TGTGCCAGCAGCTCGGGGACAGGGGCACAGTACGAGCAGTACTTC. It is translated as CASSSGTGAQYEQYF.

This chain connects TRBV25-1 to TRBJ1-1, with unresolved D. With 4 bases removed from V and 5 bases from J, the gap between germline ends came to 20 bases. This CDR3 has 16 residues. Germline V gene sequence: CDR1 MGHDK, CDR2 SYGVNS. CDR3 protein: CASSAAGGSQWTEAFF. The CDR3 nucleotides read TGTGCCAGCAGTGCAGCGGGAGGGTCGCAATGGACTGAAGCTTTCTTT.

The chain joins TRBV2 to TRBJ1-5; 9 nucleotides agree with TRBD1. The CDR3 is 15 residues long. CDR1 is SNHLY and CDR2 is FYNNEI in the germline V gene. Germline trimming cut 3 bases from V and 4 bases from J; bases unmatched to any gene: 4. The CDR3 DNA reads TGTGCCAGCAGTGACTCTGGACAGGGGAATCAGCCCCAGCATTTT. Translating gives CASSDSGQGNQPQHF.

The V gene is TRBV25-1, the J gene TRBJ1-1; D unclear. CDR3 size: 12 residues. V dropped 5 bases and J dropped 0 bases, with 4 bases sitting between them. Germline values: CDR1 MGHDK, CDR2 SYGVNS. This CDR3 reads CASSLMNTEAFF. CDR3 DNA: TGTGCCAGCAGTCTGATGAACACTGAAGCTTTCTTT.

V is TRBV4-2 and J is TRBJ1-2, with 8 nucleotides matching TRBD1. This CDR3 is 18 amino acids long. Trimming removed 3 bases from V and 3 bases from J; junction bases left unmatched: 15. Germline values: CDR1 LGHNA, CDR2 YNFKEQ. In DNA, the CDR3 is TGTGCCAGCAGCCACTATGCAGGGGGCGCGTACGGGTACTATGGCTACACCTTC. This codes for CASSHYAGGAYGYYGYTF.

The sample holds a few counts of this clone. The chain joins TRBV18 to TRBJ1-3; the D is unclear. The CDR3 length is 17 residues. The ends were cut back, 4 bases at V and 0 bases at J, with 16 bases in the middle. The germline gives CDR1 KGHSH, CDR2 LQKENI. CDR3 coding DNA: TGTGCCAGCTCACAAAACGGGGTGATCAGCTCTGGAAACACCATATATTTT. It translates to CASSQNGVISSGNTIYF.

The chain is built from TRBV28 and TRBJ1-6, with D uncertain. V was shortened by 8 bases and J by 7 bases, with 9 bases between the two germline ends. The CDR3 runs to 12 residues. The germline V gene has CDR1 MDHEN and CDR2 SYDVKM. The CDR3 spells CASQLYNSPLHF. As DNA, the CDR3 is TGTGCCAGCCAACTTTACAATTCACCCCTCCACTTT.

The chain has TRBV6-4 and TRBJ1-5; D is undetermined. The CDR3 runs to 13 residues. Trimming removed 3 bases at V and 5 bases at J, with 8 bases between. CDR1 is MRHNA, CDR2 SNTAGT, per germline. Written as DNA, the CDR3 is TGTGCCAGCAGTGAACGTGAAGATCAGCCCCAGCATTTT. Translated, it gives CASSEREDQPQHF.

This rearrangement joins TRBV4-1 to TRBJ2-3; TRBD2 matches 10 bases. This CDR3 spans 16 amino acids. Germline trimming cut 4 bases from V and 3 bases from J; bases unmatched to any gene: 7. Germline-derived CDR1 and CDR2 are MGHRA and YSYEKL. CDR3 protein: CASSRDLLAGTDTQYF. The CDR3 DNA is TGCGCCAGCAGCCGAGACCTACTAGCGGGGACAGATACGCAGTATTTT.

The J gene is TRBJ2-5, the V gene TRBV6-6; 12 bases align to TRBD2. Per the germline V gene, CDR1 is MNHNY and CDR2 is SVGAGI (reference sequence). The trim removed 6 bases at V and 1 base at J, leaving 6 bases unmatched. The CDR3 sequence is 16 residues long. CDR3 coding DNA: TGTGCCAGCAGACTAGGACTAGCGGGATTCCAAGAGACCCAGTACTTC. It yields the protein CASRLGLAGFQETQYF.

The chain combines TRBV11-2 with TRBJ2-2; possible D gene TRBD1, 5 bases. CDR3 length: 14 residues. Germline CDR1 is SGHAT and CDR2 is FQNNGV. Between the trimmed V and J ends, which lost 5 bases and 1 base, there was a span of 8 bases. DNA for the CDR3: TGTGCCAGCAGCCAAAGGGGGAACACCGGGGAGCTGTTTTTT. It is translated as CASSQRGNTGELFF.

CDR3 nucleotides: TGCGCCAGCAGCTGGCAGCGGGGAAAGTCAGATACGCAGTATTTT. It encodes CASSWQRGKSDTQYF. The rearrangement links TRBV5-1 to TRBJ2-3, with 7 nucleotides matching TRBD2. Germline V gives CDR1 SGHRS, CDR2 YFSETQ. This CDR3 has 15 residues. V gave up 3 bases and J gave up 4 bases; unmatched junction bases: 8.

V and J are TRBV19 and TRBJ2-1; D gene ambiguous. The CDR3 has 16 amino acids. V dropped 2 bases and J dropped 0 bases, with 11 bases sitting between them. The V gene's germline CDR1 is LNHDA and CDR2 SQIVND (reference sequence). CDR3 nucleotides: TGTGCCAGTAGTATAAGCAACCCATACTCCTACAATGAGCAGTTCTTC. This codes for CASSISNPYSYNEQFF.

CDR3 nucleotide sequence: TGTGCCAGCTCGCCGACAAGCTATAATTCACCCCTCCACTTT. The encoded protein is CASSPTSYNSPLHF. The rearrangement uses TRBV18 and TRBJ1-6, with D unclear. The CDR3 contains 14 residues. Trimming cost V 6 bases and J 3 bases, with 9 bases left between them. Germline V CDR1 and CDR2: KGHSH, LQKENI.

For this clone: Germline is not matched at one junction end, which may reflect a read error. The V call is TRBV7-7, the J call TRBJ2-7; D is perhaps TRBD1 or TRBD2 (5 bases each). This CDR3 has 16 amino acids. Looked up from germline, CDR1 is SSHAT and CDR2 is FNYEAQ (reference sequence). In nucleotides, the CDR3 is TGTGCTAGCAGCTTATACGTCGGGGCCGATTCCTACGAGCAGTACTTC. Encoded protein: CASSLYVGADSYEQYF.

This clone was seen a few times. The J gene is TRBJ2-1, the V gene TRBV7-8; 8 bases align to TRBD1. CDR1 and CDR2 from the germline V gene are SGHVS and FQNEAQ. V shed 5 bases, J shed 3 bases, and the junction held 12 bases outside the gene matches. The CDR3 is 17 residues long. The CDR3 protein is CASSHRGMDRDYNEQFF. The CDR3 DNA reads TGTGCCAGCAGCCACCGCGGGATGGACAGGGACTACAATGAGCAGTTCTTC.

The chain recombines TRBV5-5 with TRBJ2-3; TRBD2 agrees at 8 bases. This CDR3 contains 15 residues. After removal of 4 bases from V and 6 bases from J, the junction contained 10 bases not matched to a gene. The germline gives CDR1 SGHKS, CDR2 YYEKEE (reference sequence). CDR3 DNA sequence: TGTGCCAGCAGCCACCGGGAGGGTCTGAGGGATACGCAGTATTTT. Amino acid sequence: CASSHREGLRDTQYF. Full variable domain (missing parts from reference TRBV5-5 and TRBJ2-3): DAGVTQSPTHLIKTRGQQVTLRCSPISGHKSVSWYQQVLGQGPQFIFQYYEKEERGRGNFPDRFSARQFPNYSSELNVNALLLGDSALYLCASSHREGLRDTQYFGPGTRLTVL.

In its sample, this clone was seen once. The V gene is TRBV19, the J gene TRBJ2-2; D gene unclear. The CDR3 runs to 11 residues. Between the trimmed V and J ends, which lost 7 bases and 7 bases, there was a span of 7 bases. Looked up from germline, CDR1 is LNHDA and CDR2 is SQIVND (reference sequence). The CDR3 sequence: CASTSVGELFF. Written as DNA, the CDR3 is TGTGCCAGTACGAGCGTCGGGGAGCTGTTTTTT.

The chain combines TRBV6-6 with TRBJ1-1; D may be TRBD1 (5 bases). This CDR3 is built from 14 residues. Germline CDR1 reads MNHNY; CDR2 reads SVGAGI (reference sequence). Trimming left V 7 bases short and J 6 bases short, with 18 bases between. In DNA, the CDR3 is TGTGCCAGCATCAACCAGGGTGGAGGCGCTGAAGCTTTCTTT. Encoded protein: CASINQGGGAEAFF.

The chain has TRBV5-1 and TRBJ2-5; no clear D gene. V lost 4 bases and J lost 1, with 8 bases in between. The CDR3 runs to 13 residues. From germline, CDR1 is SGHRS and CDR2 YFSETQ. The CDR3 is CASSRVPQETQYF. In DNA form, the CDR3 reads TGCGCCAGCAGCCGGGTCCCCCAAGAGACCCAGTACTTC.

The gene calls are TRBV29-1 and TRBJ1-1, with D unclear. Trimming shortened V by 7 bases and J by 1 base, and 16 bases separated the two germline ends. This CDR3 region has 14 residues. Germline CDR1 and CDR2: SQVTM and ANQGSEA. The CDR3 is CSAGGQIANTEAFF. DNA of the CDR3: TGCAGCGCGGGAGGGCAGATAGCGAACACTGAAGCTTTCTTT.

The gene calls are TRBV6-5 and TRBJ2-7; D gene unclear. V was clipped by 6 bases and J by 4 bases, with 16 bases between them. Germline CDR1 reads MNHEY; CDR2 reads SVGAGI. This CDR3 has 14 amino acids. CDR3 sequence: CASSRPPKVYEQYF. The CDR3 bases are TGTGCCAGCAGCCGACCCCCGAAAGTGTACGAGCAGTACTTC.

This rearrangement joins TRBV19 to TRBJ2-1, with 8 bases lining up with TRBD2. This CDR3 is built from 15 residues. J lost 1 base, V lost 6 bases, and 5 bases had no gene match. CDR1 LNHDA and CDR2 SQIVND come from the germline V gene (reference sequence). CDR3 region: CASRPGLESYNEQFF. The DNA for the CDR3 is TGTGCCAGTAGACCGGGACTAGAGTCCTACAATGAGCAGTTCTTC.

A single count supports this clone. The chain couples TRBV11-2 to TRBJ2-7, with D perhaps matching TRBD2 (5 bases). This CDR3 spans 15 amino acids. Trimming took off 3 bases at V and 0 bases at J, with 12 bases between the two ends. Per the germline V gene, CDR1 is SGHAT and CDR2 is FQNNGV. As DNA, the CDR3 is TGTGCCAGCAGCTTTTTAGGGAGAAGCTCCTACGAGCAGTACTTC. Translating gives CASSFLGRSSYEQYF.